The text below deals with one TCR beta chain. As yet, its antigen is unknown. The protocol was immunoSEQ multiplex PCR, while the TCRdb copy is restricted to in-frame clones and leaves out a portion. The sample consists of more than 1,500 clones, around four fifths of them appearing once. Documented time point: cycle 4 day 1 (C4D1), after 6 weeks of nivolumab. Every patient was affected by relapse after autologous stem cell transplantation, while exposure to brentuximab vedotin was not uniform. Magnetic depletion of unwanted cells isolated CD4+ T cells from thawed PBMCs. The data were obtained in a study of PD-1 blockade in classical Hodgkin lymphoma. Study-wide points: Compared with baseline, CD4+ but not CD8+ TCR diversity had risen significantly by C4D1.

Germline trimming cut 5 bases from V and 0 bases from J; bases unmatched to any gene: 3. This CDR3 region has 15 residues. Germline values: CDR1 MNHEY, CDR2 SMNVEV (reference sequence). The source of this sequence is a human donor with classical Hodgkin lymphoma. This specimen consisted of CD4+ T cells from blood, obtained before the fourth cycle of nivolumab. This sequence joins TRBV27 and TRBJ2-7, with 11 bases that match TRBD1. The CDR3 protein is CASSLGTGGSYEQYF. The CDR3 nucleotides read TGTGCCAGCAGTCTCGGGACAGGGGGCTCCTACGAGCAGTACTTC.